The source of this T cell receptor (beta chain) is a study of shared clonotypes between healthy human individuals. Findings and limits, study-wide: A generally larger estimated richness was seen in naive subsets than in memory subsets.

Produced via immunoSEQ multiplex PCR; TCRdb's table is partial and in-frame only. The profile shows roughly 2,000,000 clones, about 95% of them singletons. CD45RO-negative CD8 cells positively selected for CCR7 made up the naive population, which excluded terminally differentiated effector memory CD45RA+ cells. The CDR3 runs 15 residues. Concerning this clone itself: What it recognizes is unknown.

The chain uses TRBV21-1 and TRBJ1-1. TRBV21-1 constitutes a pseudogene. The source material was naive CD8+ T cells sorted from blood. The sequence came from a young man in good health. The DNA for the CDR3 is TGTGCCGGCGAGGGTAAAGGGCCGTTGAACACTGAAGCTTTCTTT. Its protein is CAGEGKGPLNTEAFF.